This T cell receptor beta chain was recorded in a study of T cells in localized non-small cell lung cancer. Study-wide findings and caveats: Heterogeneity is still possible, as just one tumor region was sequenced. Tumor showed lower T cell clonality than uninvolved adjacent lung, where it was highest.

On this clone: Its target is not known.

The data were produced by immunoSEQ multiplex PCR, yet TCRdb's version contains in-frame clones alone and is incomplete. The sample carries tens of thousands of clones, 85% to 90% recorded once. Losses at the gene ends were 2 bases for V and 4 bases for J; bases not matched to a gene: 9. Germline CDR1 is SGHTA and CDR2 is FQGNSA. The CDR3 spans 16 residues. This receptor was taken from a man between 40 and 75 years old with stage II lung adenocarcinoma. Source: PBMCs, taken before any cancer treatment. The V gene is TRBV7-2, the J gene TRBJ2-3; 7 bases agree with TRBD1. The CDR3 reads CASSLQRGQMADTQYF. CDR3 nucleotides: TGTGCCAGCAGCTTACAAAGGGGGCAAATGGCAGATACGCAGTATTTT.